This T cell receptor beta chain was found in a study of CXCR3-negative and CXCR3-positive naive CD8 T cells. From germline, CDR1 is MNHEY and CDR2 SVGAGI. The CDR3 runs 14 residues. All TRB cDNA libraries came from 5' RACE performed with UMI labels. TCRdb re-analyzed the 5' RACE reads; it lists each CDR3 protein once, without DNA. In all, the sample yields some 22,000 distinct CDR3 sequences. Sequenced material: naive CXCR3- CD8+ T cells from blood. Subset indicated: CD45RO-CCR7+CD27+CD95- naive CD8+ T cells lacking CXCR3 (TNR3-). This TCR derives from a human donor in good health. Some clones in this sample may be carry-over from other donors' samples. This chain connects TRBV6-5 to TRBJ1-1; TCRdb's D call, TRBD1, is unchecked because there is no DNA. The chain's CDR3 is CASRIQGINTEAFF.